One and the same sample provided the 7 T cell receptor beta chains below, sequenced in a study of cytomegalovirus exposure and HLA in healthy donors. The PCR had 60 Vbeta and 13 Jbeta primers. Some clones are missing from TCRdb's copy, which holds only in-frame ones; the method was immunoSEQ multiplex PCR. This sample yields around 100,000 clones, of which roughly three quarters are seen a single time; 15% to 20% belongs to the top ten. The specimen was PBMCs. The source is a woman aged 55-69 years in good health and CMV-seropositive.

The chain is built from TRBV4-1 and TRBJ1-5; TRBD1 matches 8 bases. Trimming took 4 bases from V and 2 from J; bases not matched to a gene: 19. Germline V lookup: CDR1 MGHRA, CDR2 YSYEKL. The CDR3 is 20 residues long. CDR3 sequence (DNA): TGCGCCAGCAGCCTTCAGGGGACTTTCAGGGGGCGCGGGGGCAATCAGCCCCAGCATTTT. It specifies CASSLQGTFRGRGGNQPQHF.

This clone appeared a single time. The chain recombines TRBV5-1 with TRBJ2-1; no firm D call. The CDR3 sequence is 15 residues long. The V end was cut by 0 bases, the J end by 0 bases, with 7 bases between. Germline V gives CDR1 SGHRS, CDR2 YFSETQ. The DNA of the CDR3 is TGCGCCAGCAGCTTGGCCCCGAGCTCCTACAATGAGCAGTTCTTC. Its translation is CASSLAPSSYNEQFF.

CDR3 nucleotide sequence: TGTGCCAGCAGCCCCCCGGGGAGGGGTGGAAACATTCAGTACTTC. Its protein is CASSPPGRGGNIQYF. The rearrangement links TRBV5-4 to TRBJ2-4; 7 bases align to TRBD2. The CDR3 covers 15 residues. The junction had 10 bases not matched to a gene; V was cut back by 4 bases and J by 6 bases. The germline gives CDR1 SGHNT, CDR2 YYREEE (reference sequence).

The chain carries TRBV27 and TRBJ2-7; D not resolved. This CDR3 contains 14 residues. Trimming took 3 bases from V and 0 from J, leaving 9 bases between them. Germline CDR1 reads MNHEY; CDR2 reads SMNVEV (reference sequence). The CDR3 DNA reads TGTGCCAGCAGTTTCGATAGGAGCTCCTACGAGCAGTACTTC. Translated: CASSFDRSSYEQYF.

The J gene is TRBJ2-5, the V gene TRBV28; 14 nucleotides agree with TRBD2. J gave up 6 bases and V 7 bases, and 13 bases lay outside the gene matches. The CDR3 spans 17 residues. Germline CDR1 and CDR2: MDHEN and SYDVKM. CDR3 nucleotides: TGTGCCAGCACCGTATCCGGACTAGCGGGAGGTTCGCAGACCCAGTACTTC. Translation: CASTVSGLAGGSQTQYF.

The J gene is TRBJ1-2, the V gene TRBV9; D not resolved. This CDR3 is 14 amino acids long. Germline V gene data show CDR1 as SGDLS and CDR2 as YYNGEE. V was shortened by 5 bases and J by 0 bases, with 11 bases between the two germline ends. The CDR3 DNA reads TGTGCCAGCAGTGCCGAGATCTCTAACTATGGCTACACCTTC. The encoded protein is CASSAEISNYGYTF.

The chain is built from TRBV25-1 and TRBJ2-1; maybe TRBD1 (5 bases). This CDR3 contains 14 residues. Germline lookup yields CDR1 MGHDK and CDR2 SYGVNS. Trimming cost V 6 bases and J 0 bases, with 9 bases left between them. CDR3 in DNA: TGTGCCAGCAGGCGAGGACACTCCTACAATGAGCAGTTCTTC. It translates to CASRRGHSYNEQFF.